This T cell receptor beta chain was sequenced during a study of OX40 agonist ivuxolimab in advanced cancers. Study context: The patients received agonistic anti-OX40 (CD134) antibody ivuxolimab. Patients with hepatocellular carcinoma, melanoma, renal cell or head and neck cancer made up the dose-escalation patients.

Germline V CDR1 and CDR2: SGHTA, FQGNSA. The CDR3 is made up of 14 amino acids. V lost 5 bases, J lost 12 bases, and 20 bases lay in between. Generated by immunoSEQ multiplex PCR, the TCRdb table keeps only in-frame clones and is missing some. Here the sample spans around 11,000 clones, over 80% being singletons. The source was CD4+ or CD8+ T cells sorted from blood, collected in a trial of the OX40 agonist ivuxolimab. The J gene is TRBJ2-1, the V gene TRBV7-2; weak D call: TRBD2 (5 bases). This clonotype was obtained from an adult with an advanced solid tumor such as melanoma, head and neck, liver or kidney cancer. The CDR3 here is CASSNTGSASPQFF. The CDR3 coding sequence is TGTGCCAGCAGCAACACCGGGTCGGCTAGCCCGCAGTTCTTC.